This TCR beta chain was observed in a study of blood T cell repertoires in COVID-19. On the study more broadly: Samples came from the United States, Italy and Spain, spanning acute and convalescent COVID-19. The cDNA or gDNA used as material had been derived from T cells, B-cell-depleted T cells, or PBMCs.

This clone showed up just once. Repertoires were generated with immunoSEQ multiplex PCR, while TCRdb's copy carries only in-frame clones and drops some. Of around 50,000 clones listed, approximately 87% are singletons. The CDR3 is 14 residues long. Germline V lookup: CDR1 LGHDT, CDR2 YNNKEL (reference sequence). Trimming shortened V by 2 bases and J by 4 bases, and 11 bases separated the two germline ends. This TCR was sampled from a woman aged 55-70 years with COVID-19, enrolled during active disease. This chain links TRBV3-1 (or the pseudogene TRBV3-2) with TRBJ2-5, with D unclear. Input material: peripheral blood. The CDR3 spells CASSQWAGRETQYF. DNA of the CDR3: TGTGCCAGCAGCCAATGGGCAGGTAGAGAGACCCAGTACTTC.